The rows below give T cell receptor beta chains drawn from one sample of a study of control samples from healthy donors and cancer patients. Profiled with immunoSEQ multiplex PCR; TCRdb holds only in-frame clones, not every one. The table has about 150,000 clones, 80% to 95% seen once. Sequencing was performed on blood. All receptors come from a woman aged 25 to 45 in good health. CDR3s include the opening cysteine and the closing phenylalanine or tryptophan. The order of the fields is J gene, V gene, CDR3 protein.

J: TRBJ2-7
V: TRBV11-2
CDR3: CASSLTSREDYEQYF

J: TRBJ2-5
V: TRBV18
CDR3: CASSLLAGQETQYF

J: TRBJ2-7
V: TRBV19
CDR3: CASSVAGGGNEQYF

J: TRBJ1-2
V: TRBV29-1
CDR3: CSVAIGGSYGYTF

J: TRBJ2-5
V: TRBV19
CDR3: CASSGSARETQYF

J: TRBJ2-1
V: TRBV5-1
CDR3: CASSLAKDYNEQFF

J: TRBJ1-2
V: TRBV6-5
CDR3: CASRNPRTVYGYTF

J: TRBJ1-4
V: TRBV30
CDR3: CAWMGPGTDNEKLFF

J: TRBJ2-7
V: TRBV7-2
CDR3: CASSPGRVNEQYF

J: TRBJ2-1
V: TRBV20-1
CDR3: CSASFGIEQFF

J: TRBJ2-5
V: TRBV18
CDR3: CASSRDRGNQETQYF

J: TRBJ2-7
V: TRBV29-1
CDR3: CSVGGAGTYEQYF

J: TRBJ2-1
V: TRBV19
CDR3: CASSIVPGGNEQFF

J: TRBJ2-7
V: TRBV6-6
CDR3: CASRSIGEPYEQYF

J: TRBJ2-5
V: TRBV7-9
CDR3: CASSATGGGETQYF

J: TRBJ2-2
V: TRBV7-3
CDR3: CASSFPVAGSNTGELFF

J: TRBJ2-7
V: TRBV14
CDR3: CASSAGRFQGEQYF

J: TRBJ2-5
V: TRBV5-1
CDR3: CASSLQGGEGGTQYF

J: TRBJ2-7
V: TRBV6-2/TRBV6-3
CDR3: CASSRGNSYEQYF